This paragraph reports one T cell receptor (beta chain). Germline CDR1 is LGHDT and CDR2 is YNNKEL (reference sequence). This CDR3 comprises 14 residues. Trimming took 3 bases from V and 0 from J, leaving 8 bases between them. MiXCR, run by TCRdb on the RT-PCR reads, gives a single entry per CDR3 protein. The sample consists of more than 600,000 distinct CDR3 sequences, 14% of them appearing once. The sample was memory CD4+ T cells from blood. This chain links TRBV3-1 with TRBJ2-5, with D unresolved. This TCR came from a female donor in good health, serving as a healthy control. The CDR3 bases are TGTGCCAGCAGCCATCTACAGAACCAAGAGACCCAGTACTTC. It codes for CASSHLQNQETQYF.